The 7 T cell receptor beta chains below all came from one sample that was sequenced in a study of cytomegalovirus exposure and HLA in healthy donors. PCR used 60 Vbeta primers and 13 Jbeta primers. Clones were sequenced by immunoSEQ multiplex PCR, and TCRdb holds only the in-frame ones, with some missing. The sample has around 130,000 clones. The sequencing sample was made of PBMCs. The receptors derive from a woman aged 35 to 49 in good health and CMV-seronegative.

This chain joins TRBV30 and TRBJ1-2; possible D gene TRBD1, 6 bases. The V gene's germline CDR1 is GTSNPN and CDR2 SVGIG (reference sequence). Deletions cut 5 bases from V and 6 bases from J, with 7 bases between. The CDR3 is made up of 10 amino acids. The chain's CDR3 is CAWWGHGYTF. For the CDR3, the DNA is TGTGCCTGGTGGGGGCATGGCTACACCTTC.

V usage is TRBV6-1 and J usage is TRBJ2-5, with D possibly being TRBD2 (5 bases). Trimming left V 4 bases short and J 3 bases short, with 12 bases between. The germline gives CDR1 MNHNS, CDR2 SASEGT. CDR3 length: 14 amino acids. The CDR3 region is CASSGSGMKETQYF. The CDR3 nucleotides are TGTGCCAGCAGTGGGTCGGGGATGAAAGAGACCCAGTACTTC.

The chain uses TRBV28 and TRBJ1-5, with TRBD1 identical over 7 bases. Per the germline V gene, CDR1 is MDHEN and CDR2 is SYDVKM. Germline trimming cut 7 bases from V and 0 bases from J; bases unmatched to any gene: 6. The CDR3 consists of 15 residues. CDR3 residues: CASTPDRFSNQPQHF. As DNA, the CDR3 is TGTGCCAGCACCCCGGACAGGTTTAGCAATCAGCCCCAGCATTTT.

CDR3 sequence (DNA): TGTGCCAGCTCACTTCAAACGGGACAGGGGAAGACTTCACCCCTCCACTTT. Translated: CASSLQTGQGKTSPLHF. This chain joins TRBV18 and TRBJ1-6; TRBD1 matches at 10 bases. From germline, CDR1 is KGHSH and CDR2 LQKENI. The CDR3 is made up of 17 amino acids. V was pared by 4 bases and J by 9 bases, with 12 bases of the junction left unmatched.

The chain employs TRBV7-2 and TRBJ1-1; tentatively, D is TRBD1 (6 bases). V gave up 5 bases and J gave up 1 base, with 14 bases separating them. The CDR3 contains 15 residues. Germline loops: CDR1 SGHTA, CDR2 FQGNSA. Here the CDR3 reads CASSPRMGANTEAFF. DNA of the CDR3: TGTGCCAGCAGCCCCCGGATGGGGGCGAACACTGAAGCTTTCTTT.

The rearrangement links TRBV7-2 to TRBJ2-7; the match to TRBD1 covers 7 bases. Germline V gene sequence: CDR1 SGHTA, CDR2 FQGNSA. With 4 bases clipped from V and 1 base from J, the junction kept 1 base outside the gene matches. The CDR3 is made up of 13 amino acids. The DNA for the CDR3 is TGTGCCAGCAGCTCGGGACAGTCCTACGAGCAGTACTTC. It codes for CASSSGQSYEQYF.

The chain has TRBV28 and TRBJ1-2, with TRBD1 matching over 10 bases. The CDR3 consists of 15 residues. The ends lost 4 bases at V and 0 bases at J; junction bases unmatched: 2. CDR1 and CDR2 (germline): MDHEN, SYDVKM. CDR3 residues: CASSSGQGANYGYTF. The CDR3 coding sequence is TGTGCCAGCAGTTCCGGACAGGGGGCTAACTATGGCTACACCTTC.